This T cell receptor beta chain came from a study of blood T cell repertoires in COVID-19. Study context: COVID-19 samples from acute and convalescent phases originated in the United States, Italy and Spain. In each case, the material was cDNA or gDNA derived from T cells, B-cell-depleted T cells, or PBMCs.

Germline V gene lookup returns CDR1 SGHTA and CDR2 FQGNSA. This CDR3 comprises 14 residues. V was pared by 5 bases and J by 9 bases, with 17 bases between. The repertoire was sequenced with immunoSEQ multiplex PCR; TCRdb's copy has only in-frame clones and lacks some. The sample has about 100,000 clones, around nine tenths seen once; the top ten hold around 5.1%. This TCR was sampled from a man aged 45-65 years with acute or convalescent COVID-19. Sequenced material: peripheral blood. The gene calls are TRBV7-2 and TRBJ2-1, with a possible D match to TRBD2 (5 bases). The CDR3 bases are TGTGCCAGCAGCCCGACCCTAGCTTTGACTGAGCAGTTCTTC. This gives the protein CASSPTLALTEQFF.